This TCR beta chain was observed in a study of T cells in tuberculosis. Overall study context: IGRA-negative adolescents, IGRA-positive adolescents with latent tuberculosis and adults with active tuberculosis formed this South African cohort. Findings of the study overall: Smaller alpha distances in active tuberculosis partly reflected shorter CDR3-alpha lengths.

Latent tuberculosis screening used tuberculin skin test and IGRA at entry. A note on this clone: The antigen is unknown.

Only in-frame clones appear in the TCRdb table, and some are missing; sequencing was by immunoSEQ multiplex PCR. This sample has fewer than 55,000 clones, with 90% to 95% found just once. The CDR3 length is 13 residues. Trimming took 8 bases from V and 4 from J, leaving 14 bases between them. Germline lookup yields CDR1 ENHRY and CDR2 SYGVKD. The source material was PBMCs. V is TRBV10-3 and J is TRBJ1-1, with a possible D match to TRBD1 (5 bases). The receptor was derived from a donor between 10 and 35 years old with latent tuberculosis or without tuberculosis infection. CDR3 region: CAIAFQGSTEAFF. The DNA of the CDR3 is TGTGCCATCGCCTTTCAGGGTTCCACTGAAGCTTTCTTT.